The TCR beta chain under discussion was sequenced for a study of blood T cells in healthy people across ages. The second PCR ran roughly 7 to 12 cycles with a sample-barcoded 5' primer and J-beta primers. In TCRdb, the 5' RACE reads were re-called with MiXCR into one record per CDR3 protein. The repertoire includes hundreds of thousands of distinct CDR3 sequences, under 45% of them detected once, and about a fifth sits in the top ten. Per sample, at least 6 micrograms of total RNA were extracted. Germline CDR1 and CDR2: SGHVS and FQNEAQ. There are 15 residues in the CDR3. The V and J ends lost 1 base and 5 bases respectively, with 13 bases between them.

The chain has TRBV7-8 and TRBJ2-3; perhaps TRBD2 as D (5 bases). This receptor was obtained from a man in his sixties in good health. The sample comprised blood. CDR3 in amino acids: CASSLELERIDTQYF. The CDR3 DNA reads TGTGCCAGCAGCTTAGAACTCGAGCGGATAGATACGCAGTATTTT.